This TCR beta chain came from a study of long-term antiretroviral therapy in people with HIV. Study-wide results and caveats: Controls showed broader CDR3 length ranges than did the HIV repertoires. Dominant in the repertoire at all time points were clones expanded before ART.

Researchers report immunoSEQ v3.0 was run at survey level. Using immunoSEQ multiplex PCR, the repertoire was profiled, and TCRdb retains in-frame clones only, with some absent. The table shows roughly 30,000 clones, with 91% occurring only once. A minimum of one pre-ART and two post-ART PBMC samples existed for each donor. As concerns this clone: Its antigen is currently unknown.

The CDR3 length is 21 residues. The V and J genes are TRBV21-1 and TRBJ1-1; the table names TRBD1, a call not compared with the DNA. TRBV21-1 is reported as a pseudogene. Sample: unsorted PBMCs, taken 3.1 years after starting antiretroviral therapy. The sequence was collected from a man aged 18 to 35 with HIV. CDR3 loop: CASSRPEYITQGARVNTEAFF. The CDR3 coding sequence is TGTGCCAGCAGCAGACCGGAATACATTACACAGGGCGCCAGGGTAAACACTGAAGCTTTCTTT.